This TCR beta chain comes out of a study of T cells in Graves' hyperthyroidism and ophthalmopathy. Study in general: Blood was drawn when the patient was first diagnosed and still untreated.

A note on this clonotype: Its target is unknown. Mismatch with germline at one junction end may stem from a read error.

Study-wide points: Ophthalmopathy got predicted by the model a median about six months before its onset.

RNA transcripts provided the source from which TCR beta CDR3 regions were amplified. A set of HTBI primers served as the primers for a first-round RT-PCR of the TCR CDR3. Each CDR3 protein gets one entry after TCRdb re-called the multiplex PCR reads with MiXCR. Seen here are fewer than 600,000 distinct CDR3 sequences, around 14% observed once, and the top ten hold over 15%. Those with hyperthyroidism were 18 to 65 years old, newly diagnosed, and ill for under 2 months. Extraction of PBMCs used roughly 10 ml of fresh peripheral blood. The CDR3 runs 16 residues. CDR1 DFQATT and CDR2 SNEGSKA come from the germline V gene (reference sequence).

Sequencing was performed on blood. The chain employs TRBV20-1 and TRBJ2-3; perhaps TRBD1 as D (5 bases). The source of this sequence is a woman younger than 30 with Graves' hyperthyroidism. DNA of the CDR3: TGCAGTGCTCCACGACCTTCGACGGAGACCACAGGTACGCAGTATTTT. This encodes CSAPRPSTETTGTQYF.